This is a list of T cell receptor beta chains from one sample in a study of human T cells and chemical hapten exposure. TCRdb reprocessed the 5' RACE reads with MiXCR, giving one entry per CDR3 protein. The sample lists some 78,000 distinct CDR3 sequences, under 10% occurring once. These receptors were obtained from a male donor in good health. The CDR3 runs from the conserved cysteine through the conserved F or W. The D gene is left open where the match is weak. The size of a clone is reported for some rows only, either as once, few or many, or as a class for expanded clones.

-	TRBV5-4	TRBJ2-1	14	TRBD2	TGTGCCAGCGGCCGGGGGGGGTCCTACAATGAGCAGTTCTTC	CASGRGGSYNEQFF
-	TRBV4-3	TRBJ1-1	12	-	TGCGCCAGCAGCCAAGATAACTCTGAAGCTTTCTTT	CASSQDNSEAFF
-	TRBV20-1	TRBJ1-1	16	TRBD1	TGCAGTGCTGGAGGGACAGGGGGTATTATGAACACTGAAGCTTTCTTT	CSAGGTGGIMNTEAFF
many	TRBV5-1	TRBJ1-5	15	TRBD1	TGCGCCAGCAGCCTGACAGGGATGAGCAATCAGCCCCAGCATTTT	CASSLTGMSNQPQHF
-	TRBV20-1	TRBJ2-1	15	TRBD2	TGCAGTGCTAGAGATCGAAGCGGGGGGGAGTATGAGCAGTTCTTC	CSARDRSGGEYEQFF
few	TRBV6-5	TRBJ2-5	13	-	TGTGCCAGCAGTACCCGGGGTCAAGAGACCCAGTACTTC	CASSTRGQETQYF
few	TRBV5-1	TRBJ1-2	15	-	TGCGCCAGCAGCTCCGGGACTTTAACTAACTATGGCTACACCTTC	CASSSGTLTNYGYTF
few	TRBV11-2	TRBJ1-4	17	TRBD1	TGTGCCAGCAGCGATAACTTCCGGGACAGAACTAATGAAAAACTGTTTTTT	CASSDNFRDRTNEKLFF
few	TRBV7-9	TRBJ1-1	15	-	TGTGCCAGCAGCCCAGGCCCAGGGATGAATACTGAAGCTTTCTTT	CASSPGPGMNTEAFF
many	TRBV28	TRBJ1-1	14	-	TGTGCCAGCAGACCGTTAGGGGCAGAGACTGAAGCTTTCTTT	CASRPLGAETEAFF
-	TRBV4-1	TRBJ2-7	15	-	TGCGCCAGCAGCCAAGCTTCAGGCAGGGGTGGAGAGCAGTACTTC	CASSQASGRGGEQYF
many	TRBV30	TRBJ2-5	17	TRBD1	TGTGCCTGGAGTAGTCCCCTCCGGGACAGGGTATCGGTGACCCAGTACTTC	CAWSSPLRDRVSVTQYF
-	TRBV12-3/TRBV12-4	TRBJ1-2	15	TRBD1	TGTGCCAGCAGTTCCCCGGACAGGGGTAACTATGGCTACACCTTC	CASSSPDRGNYGYTF
-	TRBV5-1	TRBJ1-1	15	TRBD1	TGCGCCAGCAGCTGGGGGTTACAGGGGGCGACTGAAGCTTTCTTT	CASSWGLQGATEAFF
-	TRBV2	TRBJ2-5	13	-	TGTGCCAGCAGCCCCGGGGCCCAAGAGACCCAGTACTTC	CASSPGAQETQYF
-	TRBV3-1	TRBJ1-5	14	-	TGTGCCAGCAGCCGGACGGACGATAATCAGCCCCAGCATTTT	CASSRTDDNQPQHF
few	TRBV10-1	TRBJ2-1	13	-	TGCGCCAGCAGTGAAGACAGATACAATGAGCAGTTCTTC	CASSEDRYNEQFF
-	TRBV27	TRBJ2-1	15	-	TGTGCCAGCAGCCTCACTAGCCATCCCTACGATGAGCAGTTCTTC	CASSLTSHPYDEQFF
-	TRBV7-8	TRBJ1-2	16	TRBD1	TGTGCCAGCAGCTTAAAGACAGGGGTGGATAACTATGGCTACACCTTC	CASSLKTGVDNYGYTF
few	TRBV7-8	TRBJ2-1	17	TRBD2	TGTGCCAGCAGACCTCGTGGTGTAGCGGGGATTTACAATGAGCAGTTCTTC	CASRPRGVAGIYNEQFF
few	TRBV6-1	TRBJ2-1	16	TRBD2	TGTGCCAGCAGTGAAGCACTAGCGGGAGGATACAATGAGCAGTTCTTC	CASSEALAGGYNEQFF
few	TRBV5-1	TRBJ1-1	14	-	TGCGCCAGCAGCCTCTTTCAGAGTAGCACTGAAGCTTTCTTT	CASSLFQSSTEAFF
-	TRBV7-6	TRBJ2-7	14	-	TGTGCCAGCAGCTTTAATATGCAAACCTACGAGCAGTACTTC	CASSFNMQTYEQYF
many	TRBV12-3/TRBV12-4	TRBJ2-1	13	TRBD2	TGTGCCAGCAGACTAGCGGGAGTCTATGAGCAGTTCTTC	CASRLAGVYEQFF
-	TRBV14	TRBJ1-1	14	TRBD1	TGTGCCAGCAGCCGAGAGACAGGGGCCCCTGAAGCTTCCTTT	CASSRETGAPEASF
few	TRBV11-1	TRBJ2-2	14	-	TGTGCCAGCAGCTTAGGGAAAAACACCGGGGAGCTGTTTTTT	CASSLGKNTGELFF
-	TRBV5-1	TRBJ2-7	15	TRBD1	TGCGCCAGCAGCTTGGATGCCAGGGGGTTCTACGAGCAGTACTTC	CASSLDARGFYEQYF
-	TRBV29-1	TRBJ2-5	16	-	TGCAGCGTTGAAGGGGACAGAGGGGGGATACAAGAGACCCAGTACTTC	CSVEGDRGGIQETQYF
few	TRBV7-2	TRBJ1-5	14	TRBD1	TGTGCCAGCAGCTCGGGACAGCTCAGGCAGCCCCAGCATTTT	CASSSGQLRQPQHF
many	TRBV28	TRBJ1-1	16	-	TGTGCCAGCAATGACCCCTCGAGCGGGTTCGACACTGAAGCTTTCTTT	CASNDPSSGFDTEAFF
-	TRBV12-3/TRBV12-4	TRBJ1-1	13	-	TGTGCCAGCAGTAAGGGGTTACGTCTGTCAGCTTTCTTT	CASSKGLRLSAFF
-	TRBV7-9	TRBJ1-6	14	TRBD1	TGTGCCAGCAGCCCAGACAGGGGGTACTCACCCCTCCACTTT	CASSPDRGYSPLHF
few	TRBV10-2	TRBJ1-1	13	-	TGCGCCAGCAGTGAGGTCAGAGGCACTGAAGCTTTCTTT	CASSEVRGTEAFF
many	TRBV25-1	TRBJ1-1	13	-	TGTGCCAGCAGTATGAAAGGGGCTACTGAAGCTTTCTTT	CASSMKGATEAFF
-	TRBV11-2	TRBJ1-3	15	-	TGTGCCAGCAGCCCGGATTGGGTTTCAGGAAACACCATATATTTT	CASSPDWVSGNTIYF
few	TRBV4-2	TRBJ1-5	17	TRBD1	TGTGCCAGCAGCCCAAGTCAAGGTAGGGGGACAGAAGGTCCCCAGCATTTT	CASSPSQGRGTEGPQHF
-	TRBV28	TRBJ1-2	17	TRBD1	TGTGCCAGCAGTTCTTTAATCCAAAGGACAGGGCCCTATGGCTACACCTTC	CASSSLIQRTGPYGYTF
-	TRBV2	TRBJ2-1	16	TRBD2	TGTGCCAGCAGTTACACTAGCGGGACCTCCTACAATGAGCAGTTCTTC	CASSYTSGTSYNEQFF
-	TRBV15	TRBJ1-6	20	-	TGTGCCACCAGCAGAGAAAGCGGCTCAAGGTTGAGCTCCTATAATTCACCCCTCCACTTT	CATSRESGSRLSSYNSPLHF
few	TRBV10-3	TRBJ2-7	17	-	TGTGCCATCATCCTAAGCTTAGCCGGGCAGGCCGCCTACGAGCAGTACTTC	CAIILSLAGQAAYEQYF
many	TRBV4-2	TRBJ2-7	15	-	TGTGCCAGCAGCCAAGATCTGGGGCAGGGTACCGAGCAGTACTTC	CASSQDLGQGTEQYF
many	TRBV7-9	TRBJ1-1	16	TRBD1	TGTGCCAGCAGCGCCGGGGGGAGGGGACAGGGCACTGAAGCTTTCTTT	CASSAGGRGQGTEAFF
many	TRBV3-1	TRBJ2-3	14	-	TGTGCCAGCAGTCAGGACAACGTGGCAGATACGCAGTATTTT	CASSQDNVADTQYF
many	TRBV7-2	TRBJ1-4	13	-	TGTGCCAGCAGCTCAACACAGTTTGAAAAACTGTTTTTT	CASSSTQFEKLFF
-	TRBV12-3/TRBV12-4	TRBJ2-2	17	TRBD2	TGTGCCAGCAGATCGACTAGCGGGACAGTGAACACCGGGGAGCTGTTTTTT	CASRSTSGTVNTGELFF
many	TRBV11-2	TRBJ2-4	13	TRBD1	TGTGCCAGCAGTCGGGACAGATTTTACATTCAGTACTTC	CASSRDRFYIQYF
-	TRBV6-2/TRBV6-3	TRBJ2-7	13	-	TGTGCCAGCAGTTTGACAAGGGGCTACGAGCAGTACTTC	CASSLTRGYEQYF
few	TRBV7-9	TRBJ1-1	15	TRBD1	TGTGCCAGCAGCTTTGTGGACAGGGCGGCGTTCGAAGCTTTCTTT	CASSFVDRAAFEAFF
many	TRBV15	TRBJ2-1	16	-	TGTGCCACCAGCAGAGGAGGGCAGGGGAGGAGGAATGAGCAGTTCTTC	CATSRGGQGRRNEQFF
many	TRBV5-5	TRBJ2-1	15	-	TGTGCCAGCAGCTTGGGGGCAGGACCCTACAATGAGCAGTTCTTC	CASSLGAGPYNEQFF
few	TRBV6-2/TRBV6-3	TRBJ1-5	14	-	TGTGCCAGCAGTCACAGAGAGTCCAATCAGCCCCAGCATTTT	CASSHRESNQPQHF
few	TRBV5-1	TRBJ2-3	14	-	TGCGCCAGCAGCTTGGCCAGGGTGGAAGATACGCAGTATTTT	CASSLARVEDTQYF
few	TRBV9	TRBJ2-1	16	TRBD1	TGTGCCAGCAGCGTCACCGGGACAGGAGGCAACAATGAGCAGTTCTTC	CASSVTGTGGNNEQFF
few	TRBV19	TRBJ2-4	14	-	TGTGCCAGTGCCCCCGGAGATCCCTGGGTCATTCAGTACTTC	CASAPGDPWVIQYF